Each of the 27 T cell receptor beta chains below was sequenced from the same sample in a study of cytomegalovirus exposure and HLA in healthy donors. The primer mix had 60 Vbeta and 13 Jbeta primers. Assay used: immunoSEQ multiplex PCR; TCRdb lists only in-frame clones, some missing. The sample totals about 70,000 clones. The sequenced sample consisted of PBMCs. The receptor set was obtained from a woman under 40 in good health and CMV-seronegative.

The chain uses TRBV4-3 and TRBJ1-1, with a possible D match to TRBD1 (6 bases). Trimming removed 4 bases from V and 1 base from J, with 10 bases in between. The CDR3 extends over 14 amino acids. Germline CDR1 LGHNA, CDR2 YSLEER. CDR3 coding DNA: TGCGCCAGCAGCCCGTGGACAGAGAACACTGAAGCTTTCTTT. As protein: CASSPWTENTEAFF.

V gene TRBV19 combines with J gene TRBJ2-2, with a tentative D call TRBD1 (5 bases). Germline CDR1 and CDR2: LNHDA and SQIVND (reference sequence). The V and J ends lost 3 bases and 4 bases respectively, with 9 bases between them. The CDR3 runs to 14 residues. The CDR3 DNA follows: TGTGCCAGTAGTATTGGCAGGGCCACCGGGGAGCTGTTTTTT. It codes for CASSIGRATGELFF.

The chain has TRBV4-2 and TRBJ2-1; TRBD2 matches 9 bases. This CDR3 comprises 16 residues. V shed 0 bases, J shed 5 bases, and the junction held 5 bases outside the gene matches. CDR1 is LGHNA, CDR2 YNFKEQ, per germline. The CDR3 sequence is CASSQEAGGSDNEQFF. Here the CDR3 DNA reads TGTGCCAGCAGCCAAGAGGCGGGGGGGTCCGACAATGAGCAGTTCTTC.

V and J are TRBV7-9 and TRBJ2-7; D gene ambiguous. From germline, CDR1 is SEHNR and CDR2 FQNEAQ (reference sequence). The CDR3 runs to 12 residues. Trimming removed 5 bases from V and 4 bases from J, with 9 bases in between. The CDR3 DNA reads TGTGCCAGCAGCCCAGAAAATTACGAGCAGTACTTC. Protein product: CASSPENYEQYF.

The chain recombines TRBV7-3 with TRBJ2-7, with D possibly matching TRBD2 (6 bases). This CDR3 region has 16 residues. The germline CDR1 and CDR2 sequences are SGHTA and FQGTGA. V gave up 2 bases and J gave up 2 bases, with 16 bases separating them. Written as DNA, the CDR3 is TGTGCCAGCAGCTTAGGGAGTGTGGGGGGTCCCTACGAGCAGTACTTC. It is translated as CASSLGSVGGPYEQYF.

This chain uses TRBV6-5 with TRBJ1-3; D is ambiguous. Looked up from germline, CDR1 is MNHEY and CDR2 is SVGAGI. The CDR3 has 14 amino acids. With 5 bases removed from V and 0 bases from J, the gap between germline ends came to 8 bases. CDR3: CASSTPGSGNTIYF. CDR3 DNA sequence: TGTGCCAGCAGTACCCCGGGCTCTGGAAACACCATATATTTT.

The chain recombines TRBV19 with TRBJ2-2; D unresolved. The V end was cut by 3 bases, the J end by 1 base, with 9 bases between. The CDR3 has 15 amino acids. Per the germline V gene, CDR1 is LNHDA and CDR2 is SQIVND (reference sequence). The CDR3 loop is CASSIRRLNTGELFF. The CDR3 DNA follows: TGTGCCAGTAGTATTAGAAGATTGAACACCGGGGAGCTGTTTTTT.

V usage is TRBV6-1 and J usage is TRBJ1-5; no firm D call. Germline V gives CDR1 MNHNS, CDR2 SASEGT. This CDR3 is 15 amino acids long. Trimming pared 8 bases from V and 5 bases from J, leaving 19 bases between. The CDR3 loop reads CASQATVLVDQPQHF. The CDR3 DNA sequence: TGTGCCAGCCAGGCGACCGTACTGGTCGATCAGCCCCAGCATTTT.

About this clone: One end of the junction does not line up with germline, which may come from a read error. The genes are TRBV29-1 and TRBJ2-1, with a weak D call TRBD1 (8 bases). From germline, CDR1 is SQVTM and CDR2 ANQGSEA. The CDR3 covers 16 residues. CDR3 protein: CSGGGQGQGAPEVRIF. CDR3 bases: TGCAGCGGGGGGGGTCAGGGTCAGGGGGCCCCAGAGGTGCGGATCTTC.

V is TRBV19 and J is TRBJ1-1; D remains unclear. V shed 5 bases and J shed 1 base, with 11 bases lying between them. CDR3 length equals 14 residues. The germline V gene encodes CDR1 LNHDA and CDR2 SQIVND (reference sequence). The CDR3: CASSRREGNTEAFF. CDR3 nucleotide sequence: TGTGCCAGTAGTCGACGGGAGGGGAACACTGAAGCTTTCTTT.

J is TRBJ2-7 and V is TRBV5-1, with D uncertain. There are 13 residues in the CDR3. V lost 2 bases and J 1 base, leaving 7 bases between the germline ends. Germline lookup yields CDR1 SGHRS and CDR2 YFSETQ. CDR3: CASSFESSYEQYF. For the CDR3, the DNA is TGCGCCAGCAGCTTCGAGTCATCCTACGAGCAGTACTTC.

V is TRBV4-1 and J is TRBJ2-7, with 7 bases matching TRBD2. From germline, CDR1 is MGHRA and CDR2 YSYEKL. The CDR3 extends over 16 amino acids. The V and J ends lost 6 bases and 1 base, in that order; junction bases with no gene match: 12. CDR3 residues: CASRMDLADLSYEQYF. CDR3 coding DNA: TGCGCCAGCAGGATGGATCTAGCGGACCTATCCTACGAGCAGTACTTC.

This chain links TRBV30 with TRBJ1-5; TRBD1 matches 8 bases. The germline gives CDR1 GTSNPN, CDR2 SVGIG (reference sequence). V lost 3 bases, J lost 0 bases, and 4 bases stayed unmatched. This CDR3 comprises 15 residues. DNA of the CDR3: TGTGCCTGGAGGTACAGGGGGGATAGCAATCAGCCCCAGCATTTT. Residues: CAWRYRGDSNQPQHF. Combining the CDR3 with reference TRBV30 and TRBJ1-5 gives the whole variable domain SQTIHQWPATLVQPVGSPLSLECTVEGTSNPNLYWYRQAAGRGLQLLFYSVGIGQISSEVPQNLSASRPQDRQFILSSKKLLLSDSGFYLCAWRYRGDSNQPQHFGDGTRLSIL.

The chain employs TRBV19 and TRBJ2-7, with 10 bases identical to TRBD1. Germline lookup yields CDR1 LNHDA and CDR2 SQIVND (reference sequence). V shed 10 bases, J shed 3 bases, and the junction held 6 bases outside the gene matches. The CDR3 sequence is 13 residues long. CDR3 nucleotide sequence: TGTGCCACTAGACAGGGGGCATTCTACGAGCAGTACTTC. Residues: CATRQGAFYEQYF. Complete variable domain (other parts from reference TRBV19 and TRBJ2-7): DGGITQSPKYLFRKEGQNVTLSCEQNLNHDAMYWYRQDPGQGLRLIYYSQIVNDFQKGDIAEGYSVSREKKESFPLTVTSAQKNPTAFYLCATRQGAFYEQYFGPGTRLTVT.

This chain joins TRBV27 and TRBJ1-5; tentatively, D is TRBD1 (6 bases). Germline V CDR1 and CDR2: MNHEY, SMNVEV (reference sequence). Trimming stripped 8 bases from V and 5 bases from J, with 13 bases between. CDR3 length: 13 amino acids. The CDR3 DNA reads TGTGCCAGCGCAGACAGGTCCGATCAGCCCCAGCATTTT. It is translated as CASADRSDQPQHF.

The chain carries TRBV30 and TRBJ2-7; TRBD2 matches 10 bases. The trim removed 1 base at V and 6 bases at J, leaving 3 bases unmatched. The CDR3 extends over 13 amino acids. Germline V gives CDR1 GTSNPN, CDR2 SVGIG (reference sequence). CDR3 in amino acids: CAWSEAGGREQYF. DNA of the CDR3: TGTGCCTGGAGTGAAGCGGGGGGGCGCGAGCAGTACTTC.

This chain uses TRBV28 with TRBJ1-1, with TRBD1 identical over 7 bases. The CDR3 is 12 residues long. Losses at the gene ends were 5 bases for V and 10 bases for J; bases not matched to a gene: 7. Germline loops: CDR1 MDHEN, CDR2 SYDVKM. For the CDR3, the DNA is TGTGCCAGCAGTAGCGCGACAGGGCTAGCTTTCTTT. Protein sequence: CASSSATGLAFF.

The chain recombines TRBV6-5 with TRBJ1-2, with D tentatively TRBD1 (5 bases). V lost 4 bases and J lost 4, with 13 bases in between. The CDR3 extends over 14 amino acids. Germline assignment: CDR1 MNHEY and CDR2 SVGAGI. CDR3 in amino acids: CASSFGGGTYGYTF. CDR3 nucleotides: TGTGCCAGCAGTTTCGGAGGCGGGACCTATGGCTACACCTTC.

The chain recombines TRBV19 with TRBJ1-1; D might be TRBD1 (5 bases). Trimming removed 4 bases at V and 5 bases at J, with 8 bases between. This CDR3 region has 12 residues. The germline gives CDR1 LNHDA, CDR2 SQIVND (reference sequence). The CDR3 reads CASSTAGTEAFF. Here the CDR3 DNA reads TGTGCCAGTAGTACCGCAGGGACTGAAGCTTTCTTT.

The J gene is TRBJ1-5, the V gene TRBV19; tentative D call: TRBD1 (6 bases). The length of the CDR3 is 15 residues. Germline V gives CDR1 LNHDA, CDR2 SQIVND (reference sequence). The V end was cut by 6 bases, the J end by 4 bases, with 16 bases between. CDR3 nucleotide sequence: TGTGCCAGTAGCGAAGGGGGTACCAGAAATCAGCCCCAGCATTTT. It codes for CASSEGGTRNQPQHF.

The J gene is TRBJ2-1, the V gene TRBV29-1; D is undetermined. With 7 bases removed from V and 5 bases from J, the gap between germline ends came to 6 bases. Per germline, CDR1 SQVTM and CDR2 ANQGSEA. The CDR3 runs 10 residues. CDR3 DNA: TGCAGCGGCACAAACAATGAGCAGTTCTTC. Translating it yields CSGTNNEQFF.

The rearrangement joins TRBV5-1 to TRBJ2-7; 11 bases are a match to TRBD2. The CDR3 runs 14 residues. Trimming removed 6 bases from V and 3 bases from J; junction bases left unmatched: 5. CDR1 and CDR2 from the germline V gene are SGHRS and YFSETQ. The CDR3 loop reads CASNPTSGSYEQYF. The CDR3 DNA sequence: TGCGCCAGCAACCCCACTAGCGGGAGCTACGAGCAGTACTTC.

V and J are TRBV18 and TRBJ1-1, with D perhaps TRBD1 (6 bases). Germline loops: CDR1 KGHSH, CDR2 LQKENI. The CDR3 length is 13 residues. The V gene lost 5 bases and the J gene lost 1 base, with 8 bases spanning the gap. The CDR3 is CASSTDRNTEAFF. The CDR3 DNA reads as TGTGCCAGCTCAACGGACAGGAACACTGAAGCTTTCTTT. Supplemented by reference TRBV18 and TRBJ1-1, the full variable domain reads NAGVMQNPRHLVRRRGQEARLRCSPMKGHSHVYWYRQLPEEGLKFMVYLQKENIIDESGMPKERFSAEFPKEGPSILRIQQVVRGDSAAYFCASSTDRNTEAFFGQGTRLTVV.

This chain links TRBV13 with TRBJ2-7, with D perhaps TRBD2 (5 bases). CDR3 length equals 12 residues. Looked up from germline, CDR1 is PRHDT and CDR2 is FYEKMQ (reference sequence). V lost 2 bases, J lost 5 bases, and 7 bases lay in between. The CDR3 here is CASSLPGDEQYF. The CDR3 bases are TGTGCCAGCAGCTTACCCGGGGACGAGCAGTACTTC. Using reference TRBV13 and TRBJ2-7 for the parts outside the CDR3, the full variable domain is AAGVIQSPRHLIKEKRETATLKCYPIPRHDTVYWYQQGPGQDPQFLISFYEKMQSDKGSIPDRFSAQQFSDYHSELNMSSLELGDSALYFCASSLPGDEQYFGPGTRLTVT.

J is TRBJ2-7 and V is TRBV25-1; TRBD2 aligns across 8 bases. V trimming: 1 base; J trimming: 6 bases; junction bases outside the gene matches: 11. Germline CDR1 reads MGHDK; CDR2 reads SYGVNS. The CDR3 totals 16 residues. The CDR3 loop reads CASSEWSSGRSSEQYF. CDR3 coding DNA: TGTGCCAGCAGTGAATGGTCAAGCGGGAGATCGAGCGAGCAGTACTTC.

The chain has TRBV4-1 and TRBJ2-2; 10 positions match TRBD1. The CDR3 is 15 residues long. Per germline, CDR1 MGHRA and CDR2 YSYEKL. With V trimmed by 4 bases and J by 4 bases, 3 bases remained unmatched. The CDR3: CASSRGQGPTGELFF. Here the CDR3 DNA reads TGCGCCAGCAGCCGGGGACAGGGGCCCACCGGGGAGCTGTTTTTT.

CDR3 in amino acids: CASSSWTGEKLFF. The CDR3 DNA follows: TGTGCCAGCAGTTCTTGGACAGGGGAAAAACTGTTTTTT. V and J are TRBV28 and TRBJ1-4; TRBD1 matches 8 bases. The germline CDR1 and CDR2 sequences are MDHEN and SYDVKM. J was trimmed by 8 bases and V by 4 bases; bases with no gene match: 3. This CDR3 has 13 residues.